The 6 T cell receptor beta chains presented below share a single source sample, sequenced in a study of T cells after yellow fever vaccination (dated by TCRdb to about 2019). The method was 5' RACE. Sequencing took place on an Illumina NovaSeq 6000. TCRdb trimmed public reads at Q25 via fastp, called clones via MiXCR and kept in-frame beta chains. Each entry is one CDR3 protein sequence, shown with its most common DNA and genes. Within this sample are fewer than 450,000 distinct CDR3 sequences, with approximately 4.2% of them counted one time only. Less than 25% of the sample goes to the ten largest clones. This sample's treatment or condition label indicates: live attenuated yellow fever vaccine strain. The sequences come from PBMCs, collected 5 days after the yellow fever booster vaccination. The receptors stem from a man between 18 and 35 years old who received the YFV17D yellow fever vaccine.

This clonotype was detected ten times or more. The gene calls are TRBV4-3 and TRBJ2-3; the match to TRBD2 covers 9 bases. After removal of 0 bases from V and 2 bases from J, the junction contained 9 bases not matched to a gene. In germline, CDR1 is LGHNA, CDR2 YSLEER. The CDR3 has 18 amino acids. The CDR3 protein is CASSQDRERGEDTDTQYF. CDR3 coding DNA: TGCGCCAGCAGCCAAGATCGTGAGCGGGGGGAAGACACAGATACGCAGTATTTT.

There are a few counts of this clonotype. The chain has TRBV12-3 or TRBV12-4 and TRBJ2-7; tentatively, D is TRBD2 (6 bases). V was trimmed by 3 bases and J by 0 bases, leaving 9 bases between them. This CDR3 contains 14 residues. In DNA form, the CDR3 reads TGTGCCAGCAGTTTTGCGGGGACCTCCTACGAGCAGTACTTC. Protein product: CASSFAGTSYEQYF.

This clonotype turned up a few times. J is TRBJ2-3 and V is TRBV27; D is perhaps TRBD1 (5 bases). CDR3 length: 14 amino acids. Germline-derived CDR1 and CDR2 are MNHEY and SMNVEV (reference sequence). V was shortened by 3 bases and J by 6 bases, with 13 bases between the two germline ends. The CDR3 DNA reads TGTGCCAGCAGTTTCCAGGGAACTTCGGATACGCAGTATTTT. Protein product: CASSFQGTSDTQYF.

This clonotype came up a few times. V and J are TRBV10-1 and TRBJ2-3; no clear D. This CDR3 spans 11 amino acids. The V gene lost 1 base and the J gene lost 6 bases, with 2 bases spanning the gap. Germline V lookup: CDR1 WNHNN, CDR2 SYGVQD (reference sequence). The CDR3 coding sequence is TGCGCCAGCAGTGAGTATGATACGCAGTATTTT. Encoded protein: CASSEYDTQYF.

This clonotype has at least ten counts. The chain uses TRBV7-2 and TRBJ1-1, with D possibly being TRBD1 (5 bases). V lost 5 bases and J 0 bases, leaving 7 bases between the germline ends. CDR1 SGHTA and CDR2 FQGNSA come from the germline V gene. The CDR3 covers 13 residues. CDR3: CASSQDMNTEAFF. DNA for the CDR3: TGTGCCAGCAGCCAGGACATGAACACTGAAGCTTTCTTT. Supplemented by reference TRBV7-2 and TRBJ1-1, the full variable domain reads GAGVSQSPSNKVTEKGKDVELRCDPISGHTALYWYRQSLGQGLEFLIYFQGNSAPDKSGLPSDRFSAERTGGSVSTLTIQRTQQEDSAVYLCASSQDMNTEAFFGQGTRLTVV.

This clonotype was found a few times. V gene TRBV29-1 combines with J gene TRBJ1-2, with D perhaps TRBD1 (5 bases). Between the trimmed V and J ends, which lost 5 bases and 8 bases, there was a span of 18 bases. CDR3 size: 13 residues. Per germline, CDR1 SQVTM and CDR2 ANQGSEA. The CDR3 loop is CSVTGDRRGGYTF. CDR3 nucleotides: TGCAGCGTTACGGGGGACCGTCGTGGGGGCTACACCTTC.